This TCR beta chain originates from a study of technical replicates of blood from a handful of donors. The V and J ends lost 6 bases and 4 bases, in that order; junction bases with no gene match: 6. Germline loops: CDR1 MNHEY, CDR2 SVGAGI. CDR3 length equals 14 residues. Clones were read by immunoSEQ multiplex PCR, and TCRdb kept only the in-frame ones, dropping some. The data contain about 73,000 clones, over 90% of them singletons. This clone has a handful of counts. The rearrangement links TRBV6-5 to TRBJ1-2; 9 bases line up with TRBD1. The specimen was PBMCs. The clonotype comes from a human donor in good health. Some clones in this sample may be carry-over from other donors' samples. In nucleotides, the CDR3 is TGTGCCAGCAGCCTGACAGGGGGTGGCTATGGCTACACCTTC. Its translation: CASSLTGGGYGYTF.